The text below deals with one TCR beta chain. As handled by the study authors: Reference gene primer amplification in the assay estimated nucleated cell counts. Assay: immunoSEQ multiplex PCR; the TCRdb copy retains only in-frame clones and omits some. D and trimming come from the DNA, and the V and J calls and clone size come from that table. The top ten clones hold roughly 6.8% of a sample with approximately 300,000 clones, over 75% of them seen once. These data belong to a study of blood T cell repertoires in COVID-19. As for the study in general: Material from acute and convalescent COVID-19 was sourced from the United States, Italy and Spain. PBMCs, B-cell-depleted T cells, or T cells provided the cDNA or gDNA that made up the material.

Germline lookup yields CDR1 MGHDK and CDR2 SYGVNS. The CDR3 sequence is 13 residues long. V was cut by 1 base and J by 8 bases, with 12 bases left in between. Seattle patients were enrolled during active infection and followed longitudinally. This receptor was identified in a woman aged 30 to 39 with COVID-19, enrolled during active disease. The specimen was peripheral blood. This rearrangement joins TRBV25-1 to TRBJ2-7, with D perhaps matching TRBD1 (5 bases). The CDR3 loop is CASSEWQGYQQYF. The DNA of the CDR3 is TGTGCCAGCAGTGAATGGCAGGGTTACCAGCAGTACTTC.